By its share, the clone carrying this T cell receptor (beta chain) is medium-sized. Its antigen is unidentified. This specimen comes from a study of EBV T-cell therapy then PD-1 blockade in nasopharyngeal carcinoma. The treatment: AdE1-LMPpoly-expanded autologous EBV-specific T-cell therapy followed by anti-PD-1 nivolumab. The CDR3 is 13 residues long. V lost 2 bases and J 0 bases, leaving 3 bases between the germline ends. Germline loops: CDR1 SGHTA, CDR2 FQGTGA. Libraries were prepared by immunoSEQ multiplex PCR; TCRdb keeps only in-frame clonotypes and omits some of them. The sample lists 19,000 or so clones, roughly 88% occurring once.

The specimen was CD8+ T cells from blood, collected at day 0 from a patient whose treatment included autologous EBV-specific T cells and nivolumab. This clonotype was sampled from a man in his forties with nasopharyngeal carcinoma. The V gene is TRBV7-3, the J gene TRBJ2-3; D not resolved. The CDR3 reads CASSLESTDTQYF. Written as DNA, the CDR3 is TGTGCCAGCAGCTTAGAGAGCACAGATACGCAGTATTTT.